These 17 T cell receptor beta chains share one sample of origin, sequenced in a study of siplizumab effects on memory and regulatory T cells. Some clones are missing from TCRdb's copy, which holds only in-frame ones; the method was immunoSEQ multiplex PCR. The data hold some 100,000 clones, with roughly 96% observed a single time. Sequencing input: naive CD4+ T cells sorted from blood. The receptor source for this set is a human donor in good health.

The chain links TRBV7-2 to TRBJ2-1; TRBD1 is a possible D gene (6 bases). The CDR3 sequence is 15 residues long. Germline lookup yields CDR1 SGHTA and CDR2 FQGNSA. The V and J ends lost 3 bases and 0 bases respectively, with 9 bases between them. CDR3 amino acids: CASSLQGSSYNEQFF. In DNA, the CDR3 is TGTGCCAGCAGCTTGCAGGGGAGCTCCTACAATGAGCAGTTCTTC.

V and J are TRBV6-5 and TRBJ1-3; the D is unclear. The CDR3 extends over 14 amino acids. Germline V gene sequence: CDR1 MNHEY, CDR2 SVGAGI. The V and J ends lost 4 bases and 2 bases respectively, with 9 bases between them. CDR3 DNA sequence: TGTGCCAGCAGTTCCCCGGCCACTGGAAACACCATATATTTT. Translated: CASSSPATGNTIYF.

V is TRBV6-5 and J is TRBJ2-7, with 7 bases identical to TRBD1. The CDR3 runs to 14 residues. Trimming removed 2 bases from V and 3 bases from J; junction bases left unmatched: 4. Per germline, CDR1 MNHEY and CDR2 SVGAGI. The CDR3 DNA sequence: TGTGCCAGCAGTTACGAACAGGGGAGCTACGAGCAGTACTTC. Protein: CASSYEQGSYEQYF.

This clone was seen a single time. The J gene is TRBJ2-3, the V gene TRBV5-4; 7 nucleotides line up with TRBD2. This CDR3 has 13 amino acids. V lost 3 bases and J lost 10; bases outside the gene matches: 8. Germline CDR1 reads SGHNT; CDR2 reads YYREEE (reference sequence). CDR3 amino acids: CASSSVAAGAQYF. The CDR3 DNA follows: TGTGCCAGCAGCTCCGTAGCGGCGGGAGCGCAGTATTTT.

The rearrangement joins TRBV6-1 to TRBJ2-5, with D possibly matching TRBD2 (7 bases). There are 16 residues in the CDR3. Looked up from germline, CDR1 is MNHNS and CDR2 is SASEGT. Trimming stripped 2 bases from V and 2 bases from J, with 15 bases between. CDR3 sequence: CASSEYAGANQETQYF. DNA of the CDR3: TGTGCCAGCAGTGAATACGCGGGGGCGAATCAAGAGACCCAGTACTTC.

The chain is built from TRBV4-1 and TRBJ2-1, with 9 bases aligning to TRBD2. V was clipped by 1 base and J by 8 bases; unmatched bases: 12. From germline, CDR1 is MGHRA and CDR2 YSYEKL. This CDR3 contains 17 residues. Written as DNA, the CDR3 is TGCGCCAGCAGCCAAGTGGGGCTGAGGCGGGGGGGAGATGAGCAGTTCTTC. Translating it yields CASSQVGLRRGGDEQFF.

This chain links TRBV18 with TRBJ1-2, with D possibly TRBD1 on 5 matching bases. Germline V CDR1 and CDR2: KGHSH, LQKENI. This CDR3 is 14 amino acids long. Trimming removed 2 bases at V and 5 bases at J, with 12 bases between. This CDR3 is CASSPSGTAYGYTF. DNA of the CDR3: TGTGCCAGCTCACCATCCGGGACGGCTTATGGCTACACCTTC.

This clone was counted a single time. The CDR3 nucleotides read TGTGCCAGCAGTGGTAGCGGGGGGTCAGTAGATACGCAGTATTTT. It encodes CASSGSGGSVDTQYF. The chain joins TRBV6-6 to TRBJ2-3; 10 positions match TRBD2. CDR1 MNHNY and CDR2 SVGAGI come from the germline V gene (reference sequence). V gave up 5 bases and J gave up 5 bases; unmatched junction bases: 7. The CDR3 consists of 15 residues.

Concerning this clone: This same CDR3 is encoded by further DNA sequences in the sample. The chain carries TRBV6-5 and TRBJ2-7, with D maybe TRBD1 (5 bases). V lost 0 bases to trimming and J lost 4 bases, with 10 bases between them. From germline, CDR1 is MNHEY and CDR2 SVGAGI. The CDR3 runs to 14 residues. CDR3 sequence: CASSYSQGSYEQYF. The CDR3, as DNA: TGTGCCAGCAGTTACTCTCAGGGATCGTACGAGCAGTACTTC.

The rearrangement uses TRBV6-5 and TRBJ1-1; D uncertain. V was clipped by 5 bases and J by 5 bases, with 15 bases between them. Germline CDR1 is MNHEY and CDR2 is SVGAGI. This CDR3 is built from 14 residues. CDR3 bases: TGTGCCAGCAGTGGAGTTTTAGGAGGTACTGAAGCTTTCTTT. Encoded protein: CASSGVLGGTEAFF.

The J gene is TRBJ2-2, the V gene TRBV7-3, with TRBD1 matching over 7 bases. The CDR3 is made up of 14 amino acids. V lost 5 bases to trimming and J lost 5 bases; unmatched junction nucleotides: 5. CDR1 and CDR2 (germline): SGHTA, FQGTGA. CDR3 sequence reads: CASSTTGNTGELFF. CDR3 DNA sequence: TGTGCCAGCAGCACGACAGGGAATACCGGGGAGCTGTTTTTT.

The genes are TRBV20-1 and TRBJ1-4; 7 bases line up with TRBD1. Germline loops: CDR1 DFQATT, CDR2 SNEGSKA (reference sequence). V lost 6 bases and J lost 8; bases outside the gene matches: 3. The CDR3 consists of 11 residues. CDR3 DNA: TGCAGTGCCCCACAGGGGGAAAAACTGTTTTTT. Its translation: CSAPQGEKLFF.

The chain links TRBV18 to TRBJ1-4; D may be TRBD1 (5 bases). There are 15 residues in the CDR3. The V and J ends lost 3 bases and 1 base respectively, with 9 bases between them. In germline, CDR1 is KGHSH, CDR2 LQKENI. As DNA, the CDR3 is TGTGCCAGCTCACCCCAGGGAGGAACTAATGAAAAACTGTTTTTT. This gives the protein CASSPQGGTNEKLFF.

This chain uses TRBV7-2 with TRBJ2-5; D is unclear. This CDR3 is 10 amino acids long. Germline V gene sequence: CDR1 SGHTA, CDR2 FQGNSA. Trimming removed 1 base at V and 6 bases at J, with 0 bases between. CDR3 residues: CASSLETQYF. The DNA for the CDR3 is TGTGCCAGCAGCTTAGAGACCCAGTACTTC.

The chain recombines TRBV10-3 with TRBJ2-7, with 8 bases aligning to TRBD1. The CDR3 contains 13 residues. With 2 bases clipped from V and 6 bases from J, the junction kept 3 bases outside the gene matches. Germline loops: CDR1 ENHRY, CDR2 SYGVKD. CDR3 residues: CAISESDRGEQYF. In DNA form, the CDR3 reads TGTGCCATCAGTGAGAGTGACAGGGGCGAGCAGTACTTC.

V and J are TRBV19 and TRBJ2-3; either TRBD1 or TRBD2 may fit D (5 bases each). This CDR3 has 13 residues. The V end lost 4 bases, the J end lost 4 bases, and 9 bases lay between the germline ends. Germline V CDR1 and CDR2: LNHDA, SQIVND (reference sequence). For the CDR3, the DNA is TGTGCCAGTAGTACCAGGGACGCAGATACGCAGTATTTT. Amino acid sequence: CASSTRDADTQYF. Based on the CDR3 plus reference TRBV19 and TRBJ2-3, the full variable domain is DGGITQSPKYLFRKEGQNVTLSCEQNLNHDAMYWYRQDPGQGLRLIYYSQIVNDFQKGDIAEGYSVSREKKESFPLTVTSAQKNPTAFYLCASSTRDADTQYFGPGTRLTVL.

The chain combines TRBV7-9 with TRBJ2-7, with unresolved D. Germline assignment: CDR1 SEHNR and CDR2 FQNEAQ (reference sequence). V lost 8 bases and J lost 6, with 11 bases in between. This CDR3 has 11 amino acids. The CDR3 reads CASEKQSEQYF. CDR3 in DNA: TGTGCCAGCGAGAAACAAAGCGAGCAGTACTTC.